This T cell receptor (beta chain) was recovered during a study of CD8 T cells in ankylosing spondylitis. The study, taken as a whole, reports: Matched ankylosing spondylitis synovial fluid reportedly showed significant enrichment of disease-linked clones. Among TCR beta sequences, a motif of several highly homologous variants appeared characteristic of ankylosing spondylitis blood.

Making the TCR beta libraries involved quantitative 5'-RACE with molecular barcodes. TCRdb re-called the 5' RACE reads with MiXCR, one entry per CDR3 protein. Of more than 60,000 distinct CDR3 sequences in the sample, 6.2% were seen once. The CDR3 length is 14 residues. Germline V gene data show CDR1 as DFQATT and CDR2 as SNEGSKA (reference sequence). V lost 6 bases, J lost 3 bases, and 7 bases stayed unmatched. This clonotype was picked up many times. Its antigen is not known. The receptor was derived from a male donor with ankylosing spondylitis. The V and J genes are TRBV20-1 and TRBJ1-5; 8 bases fit TRBD1. The sample taken for sequencing was synovial fluid, either unsorted or a sorted T cell fraction (not recorded which). CDR3 loop: CSAEGQGYNQPQHF. As DNA, the CDR3 is TGCAGTGCGGAAGGACAGGGTTACAATCAGCCCCAGCATTTT.